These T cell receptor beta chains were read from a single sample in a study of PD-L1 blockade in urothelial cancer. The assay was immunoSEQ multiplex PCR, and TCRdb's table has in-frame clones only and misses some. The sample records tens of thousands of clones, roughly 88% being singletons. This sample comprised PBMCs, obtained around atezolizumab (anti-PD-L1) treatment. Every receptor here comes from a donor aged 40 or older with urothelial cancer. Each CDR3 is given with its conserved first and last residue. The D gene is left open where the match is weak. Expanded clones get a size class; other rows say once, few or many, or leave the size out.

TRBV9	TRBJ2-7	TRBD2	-	CASSAGTSTYEQYF	TGTGCCAGCAGCGCCGGGACTAGCACCTACGAGCAGTACTTC
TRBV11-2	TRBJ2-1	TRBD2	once	CASSLGASGRAGNEQFF	TGTGCCAGCAGCTTAGGGGCTAGCGGGAGGGCCGGTAATGAGCAGTTCTTC
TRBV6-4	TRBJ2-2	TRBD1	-	CATYLGQASFTNTGELFF	TGTGCCACATACCTGGGACAGGCTTCTTTCACCAACACCGGGGAGCTGTTTTTT
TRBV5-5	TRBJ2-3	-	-	CASSLGGAPDTQYF	TGTGCCAGCAGCTTGGGCGGGGCCCCAGATACGCAGTATTTT
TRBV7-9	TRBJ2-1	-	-	CASSLVASPGNEQFF	TGTGCCAGCAGCTTAGTAGCCTCCCCGGGGAATGAGCAGTTCTTC
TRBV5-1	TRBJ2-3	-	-	CASSLASLTSTDTQYF	TGCGCCAGCAGCTTGGCCTCCCTAACTAGCACAGATACGCAGTATTTT
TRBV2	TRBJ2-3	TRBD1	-	CASSGTGGTDTQYF	TGTGCCAGCAGCGGGACAGGGGGCACAGATACGCAGTATTTT
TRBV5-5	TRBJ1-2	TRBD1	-	CASSLGAGQRGFYGYTF	TGTGCCAGCAGCTTGGGGGCGGGACAGCGAGGCTTCTATGGCTACACCTTC
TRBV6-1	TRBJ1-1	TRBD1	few	CASSNRGSTEAFF	TGTGCCAGCAGTAACAGGGGTTCCACTGAAGCTTTCTTT
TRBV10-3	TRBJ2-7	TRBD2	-	CAIGASGSSYEQYF	TGTGCCATCGGGGCTAGCGGGAGTTCCTACGAGCAGTACTTC
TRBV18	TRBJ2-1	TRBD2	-	CASSPPTSGAREQFF	TGTGCCAGCTCACCACCGACTAGCGGGGCGAGGGAGCAGTTCTTC
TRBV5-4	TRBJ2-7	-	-	CASSLGPGGSYEQYF	TGTGCCAGCAGCTTGGGACCCGGCGGATCCTACGAGCAGTACTTC
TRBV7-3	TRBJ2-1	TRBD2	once	CASSPRAGVSDEQFF	TGTGCCAGCAGCCCGCGAGCGGGAGTTTCGGATGAGCAGTTCTTC
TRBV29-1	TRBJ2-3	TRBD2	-	CSVLGTSGVLKPSTDTQYF	TGCAGCGTCCTGGGGACTAGCGGGGTACTAAAACCTAGCACAGATACGCAGTATTTT
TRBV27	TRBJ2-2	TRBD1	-	CASHGRGQTGELFF	TGTGCCAGCCACGGCAGGGGGCAGACCGGGGAGCTGTTTTTT
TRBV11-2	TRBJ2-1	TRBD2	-	CASSLGSFRGLAGGGEQFF	TGTGCCAGCAGCTTAGGCTCTTTTCGGGGACTAGCGGGAGGAGGGGAGCAGTTCTTC
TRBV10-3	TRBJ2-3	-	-	CASNLRGTDTQYF	TGTGCCAGCAACCTAAGAGGGACAGATACGCAGTATTTT
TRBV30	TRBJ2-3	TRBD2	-	CAWAGGGDTQYF	TGTGCCTGGGCGGGAGGGGGGGATACGCAGTATTTT
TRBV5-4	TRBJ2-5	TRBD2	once	CASSSAGGFETQYF	TGTGCCAGCAGCTCCGCGGGGGGCTTCGAGACCCAGTACTTC
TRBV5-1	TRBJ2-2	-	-	CASSPQLGNTGELFF	TGCGCCAGCAGCCCCCAACTAGGGAACACCGGGGAGCTGTTTTTT
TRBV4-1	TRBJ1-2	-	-	CASSQGQRRYYGYTF	TGCGCCAGCAGCCAAGGGCAACGGCGGTACTATGGCTACACCTTC
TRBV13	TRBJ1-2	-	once	CASSLGSGGPYGYTF	TGTGCCAGCAGCTTAGGATCGGGGGGGCCCTATGGCTACACCTTC